This T cell receptor beta chain was identified in a study of cytomegalovirus exposure and HLA in healthy donors. Study-level information: The approximately 110 validation repertoires used a platform that matched the one used for the 550 to 800 first-cohort repertoires, as a later analysis reported.

This table comes from immunoSEQ multiplex PCR, and its TCRdb copy is limited to in-frame clones, with some not included. The sample includes about 76,000 clones, less than 95% of them seen just once. The CDR3 spans 14 residues. V lost 3 bases and J 5 bases, leaving 13 bases between the germline ends. Germline values: CDR1 MGHRA, CDR2 YSYEKL. In the case of this clone: The antigen is not known.

The donors were members of the validation cohort, which comprised 120 subjects and was separate from the first cohort of fewer than 700 subjects. Study-wide points: The authors listed approximately 160 TCR beta chains as cytomegalovirus-associated. One later analysis, an examination of the 100 to 150 validation repertoires, found that first-cohort TCR clusters tended to co-occur in them.

The origin of this receptor is a woman aged 18-30 years in good health and CMV-seronegative. The chain couples TRBV4-1 to TRBJ1-1; the D gene is possibly TRBD1 (5 bases). The material sequenced was PBMCs. CDR3: CASSQGTRGTEAFF. CDR3 sequence (DNA): TGCGCCAGCAGCCAGGGGACTCGAGGGACTGAAGCTTTCTTT.